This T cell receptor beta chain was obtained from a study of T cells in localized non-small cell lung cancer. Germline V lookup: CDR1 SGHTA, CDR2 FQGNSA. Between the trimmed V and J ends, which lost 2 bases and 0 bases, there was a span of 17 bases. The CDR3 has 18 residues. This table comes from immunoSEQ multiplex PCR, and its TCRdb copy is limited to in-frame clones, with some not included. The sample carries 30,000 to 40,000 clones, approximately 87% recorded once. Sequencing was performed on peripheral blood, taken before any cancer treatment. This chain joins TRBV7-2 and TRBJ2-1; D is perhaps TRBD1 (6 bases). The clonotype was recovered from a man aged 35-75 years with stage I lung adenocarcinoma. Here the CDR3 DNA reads TGTGCCAGCAGCTTATGGTCGGGACACGAAAGCTCCTACAATGAGCAGTTCTTC. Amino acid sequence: CASSLWSGHESSYNEQFF.